This T cell receptor beta chain was identified during a study of shared clonotypes between healthy human individuals. Whole-study findings and limits: Clonotype sharing among donors was thought likely to change with sequencing depth.

This CDR3 region has 17 residues. V shed 6 bases, J shed 0 bases, and the junction held 8 bases outside the gene matches. CDR1 and CDR2 (germline): SGHAT, FQNNGV. Healthy and HIV-negative, the adult donors had no recent acute infections or vaccinations. With respect to this clone: The antigen is not known.

TCRdb's copy holds only in-frame clones and misses some; the assay was immunoSEQ multiplex PCR. The profile shows 1,400,000 or so clones, approximately 98.5% of them singletons. Sequences were obtained from naive CD4+ T cells sorted from blood. Regarding subset: CD45RA+ positively selected. The chain employs TRBV11-2 and TRBJ2-1, with 10 bases that match TRBD2. The TCR was taken from a man aged 30 to 45 in good health. CDR3 amino acids: CASRRTSSGSSYNEQFF. DNA for the CDR3: TGTGCCAGCAGACGAACTTCTAGCGGGAGCTCCTACAATGAGCAGTTCTTC.